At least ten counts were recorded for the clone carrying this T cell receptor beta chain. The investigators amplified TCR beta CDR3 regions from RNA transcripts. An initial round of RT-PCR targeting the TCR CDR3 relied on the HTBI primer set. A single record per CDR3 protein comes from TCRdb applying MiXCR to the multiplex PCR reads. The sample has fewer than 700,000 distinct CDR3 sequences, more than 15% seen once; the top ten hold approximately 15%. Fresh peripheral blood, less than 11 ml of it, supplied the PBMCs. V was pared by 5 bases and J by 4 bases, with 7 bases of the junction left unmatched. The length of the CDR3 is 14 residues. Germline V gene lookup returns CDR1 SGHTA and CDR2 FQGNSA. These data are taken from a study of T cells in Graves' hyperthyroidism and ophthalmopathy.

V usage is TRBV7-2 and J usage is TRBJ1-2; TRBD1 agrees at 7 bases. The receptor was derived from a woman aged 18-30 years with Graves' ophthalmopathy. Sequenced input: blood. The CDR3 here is CASSLQTGIYGYTF. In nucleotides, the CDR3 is TGTGCCAGCAGCCTCCAGACAGGGATCTATGGCTACACCTTC. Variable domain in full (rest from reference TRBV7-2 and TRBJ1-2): GAGVSQSPSNKVTEKGKDVELRCDPISGHTALYWYRQSLGQGLEFLIYFQGNSAPDKSGLPSDRFSAERTGGSVSTLTIQRTQQEDSAVYLCASSLQTGIYGYTFGSGTRLTVV.